The 11 T cell receptor beta chains given below trace back to one sample, sequenced in a study of cytomegalovirus exposure and HLA in healthy donors. Data came from immunoSEQ multiplex PCR; TCRdb stores just in-frame clones and leaves some out. The top ten hold about 6.6% of the sample, which has about 130,000 clones, about 90% seen once. Sequenced material: PBMCs. All receptors come from a woman between 25 and 40 years old in good health and CMV-seropositive.

This clone was detected once. Other DNA sequences of this sample code for an identical CDR3. V and J are TRBV5-1 and TRBJ2-2; TRBD1 aligns across 10 bases. Per the germline V gene, CDR1 is SGHRS and CDR2 is YFSETQ. Unmatched junction bases numbered 3, after V lost 1 base and J lost 3 bases. The CDR3 is 16 amino acids. The CDR3 nucleotides read TGCGCCAGCAGCTTGAGGACAGGGGGGGACACCGGGGAGCTGTTTTTT. Translating it yields CASSLRTGGDTGELFF.

The chain combines TRBV7-2 with TRBJ2-5; maybe TRBD2 (5 bases). CDR3 length equals 14 residues. The V gene's germline CDR1 is SGHTA and CDR2 FQGNSA. Between the trimmed V and J ends, which lost 5 bases and 9 bases, there was a span of 19 bases. CDR3 bases: TGTGCCAGCAGCCCAGGCCGCGGGCCCCGAGCCCAGTACTTC. It translates to CASSPGRGPRAQYF.

V usage is TRBV6-5 and J usage is TRBJ2-7, with 7 positions matching TRBD1. This CDR3 has 13 amino acids. Per germline, CDR1 MNHEY and CDR2 SVGAGI. The V gene end was trimmed by 6 bases and the J gene end by 3 bases; junction bases not matched to a gene: 5. The CDR3 is CASRGDSHYEQYF. The CDR3 nucleotides read TGTGCCAGCAGGGGGGACAGCCACTACGAGCAGTACTTC.

The J gene is TRBJ2-7, the V gene TRBV5-1, with 7 bases fitting TRBD2. V lost 4 bases to trimming and J lost 2 bases; unmatched junction nucleotides: 6. The CDR3 sequence is 14 residues long. Germline values: CDR1 SGHRS, CDR2 YFSETQ. CDR3 sequence reads: CASSLTSLTYEQYF. The CDR3 DNA sequence: TGCGCCAGCAGCCTGACTAGCCTCACCTACGAGCAGTACTTC.

In nucleotides, the CDR3 is TGCGCCAGCAGCCAAGAGTTACAGTTCCAAGAGACCCAGTACTTC. It encodes CASSQELQFQETQYF. The chain employs TRBV4-1 and TRBJ2-5; unclear D gene. Per germline, CDR1 MGHRA and CDR2 YSYEKL. This CDR3 spans 15 amino acids. The V and J ends lost 0 bases and 1 base respectively, with 9 bases between them.

About this clone itself: The sample holds other DNA sequences that translate to the same CDR3. V and J are TRBV9 and TRBJ1-2; D unclear. The ends were cut back, 0 bases at V and 5 bases at J, with 8 bases in the middle. Germline CDR1 reads SGDLS; CDR2 reads YYNGEE. The CDR3 is made up of 13 amino acids. CDR3 in amino acids: CASSVEGVYGYTF. Here the CDR3 DNA reads TGTGCCAGCAGCGTAGAAGGAGTATATGGCTACACCTTC.

The DNA of the CDR3 is TGTGCCAGCAGCCCCCCGGGGACTAGCGGGGGGGCGAGGGAGACCCAGTACTTC. Residues: CASSPPGTSGGARETQYF. This chain connects TRBV13 to TRBJ2-5; 16 bases match TRBD2. CDR1 and CDR2 from the germline V gene are PRHDT and FYEKMQ (reference sequence). CDR3 length: 18 residues. Unmatched junction bases numbered 11, after V lost 5 bases and J lost 5 bases.

This rearrangement joins TRBV9 to TRBJ2-1; D possibly corresponds to TRBD2 (5 bases). Germline V gives CDR1 SGDLS, CDR2 YYNGEE. This CDR3 has 12 residues. V shed 5 bases and J shed 8 bases, with 11 bases lying between them. Written as DNA, the CDR3 is TGTGCCAGCAGGGCTACCGGGGATGAGCAGTTCTTC. Its translation: CASRATGDEQFF.

The gene calls are TRBV18 and TRBJ2-3; D is unresolved. The CDR3 is 16 amino acids. CDR1 and CDR2 (germline): KGHSH, LQKENI. Trimming pared 2 bases from V and 0 bases from J, leaving 12 bases between. CDR3 in DNA: TGTGCCAGCTCACCAGCGTCACGCGATAGCACAGATACGCAGTATTTT. Amino acid sequence: CASSPASRDSTDTQYF.

CDR3 region: CASSLATGGFTGELFF. CDR3 coding DNA: TGTGCCAGCAGCTTGGCGACAGGGGGATTCACCGGGGAGCTGTTTTTT. V and J are TRBV5-6 and TRBJ2-2; 9 nucleotides line up with TRBD1. The CDR3 loop spans 16 amino acids. The V segment lost 0 bases and the J segment 4 bases; nucleotides outside the gene matches: 4. Looked up from germline, CDR1 is SGHDT and CDR2 is YYEEEE.

The chain carries TRBV28 and TRBJ2-2, with a tentative D call TRBD2 (6 bases). The CDR3 totals 16 residues. V lost 1 base to trimming and J lost 6 bases, with 15 bases between them. Germline V gene sequence: CDR1 MDHEN, CDR2 SYDVKM. CDR3 DNA: TGTGCCAGCAGTTTATCACCGGGGAGCGGGTCCGGGGAGCTGTTTTTT. It specifies CASSLSPGSGSGELFF.